Listed below are T cell receptor beta chains from one sample, sequenced in a study of cytomegalovirus exposure and HLA in healthy donors. Method: immunoSEQ multiplex PCR; TCRdb's copy keeps in-frame clones and lacks some. The sample has about 98,000 clones; under 85% are singletons. Material: PBMCs. The receptors here all came from a man between 18 and 35 years old in good health and CMV-seropositive. CDR3s include the opening cysteine and the closing phenylalanine or tryptophan.

v_gene,CDR3aa
TRBV4-1,CASSQDRASGGRQETQYF
TRBV5-4,CASSLEPDNTEAFF
TRBV2,CASSVLLAGETQYF
TRBV6-1,CASSVLKGQGSTDTQYF
TRBV4-1,CASSQASGGSVGEQFF
TRBV4-1,CASSQAHGRGGVVNTQYF
TRBV28,CASSLWSWGEGTGELFF
TRBV7-9,CASSQAQGPTEAFF
TRBV19,CASSIVRRGTEAFF
TRBV28,CASSHPPRLEARPDTQYF
TRBV27,CASSLTPRQGAYDQPQHF
TRBV9,CASSAVGSGANVLTF
TRBV5-1,CASSYSGTSADTQYF
TRBV5-1,CASSLVGGSNQPQHF
TRBV30,CGIKGGGYTF
TRBV28,CASRKRLAGTSTDTQYF
TRBV2,CASSEDRGPDTQYF
TRBV5-1,CASATTSGGYNEQFF
TRBV1,CTSRDRGWQGLNTEAFF
TRBV5-4,CASSSYYTDTQYF
TRBV5-4,CASSPPGQGRNEQFF
TRBV28,CASTGTSTHEQFF
TRBV2,CASSEFTGAGTEAFF
TRBV28,CASSGLPGELFF
TRBV6-1,CASSQVGGNQPQHF
TRBV6-6,CASKPGGGTGELFF
TRBV6-5,CASRESGSPYEQYF
TRBV7-9,CASIIGQGITEAFF
TRBV19,CASSIDDYYNEQFF
TRBV19,CASNPGTDTGELFF
TRBV9,CASSPGQRYTEAFF
TRBV18,CASSRQDNEQFF
TRBV4-1,CASSLRTSTDTQYF
TRBV5-1,CASSLVARTGNGYTF
TRBV5-4,CASSFPGAYNEQFF
TRBV4-1,CASSQEGGLNSPLHF
TRBV4-1,CASSPGTGFGMANTGELFF
TRBV7-3,CASSQGGGPPSNTQYF
TRBV7-8,CASTDVRTSGGSNTGELFF
TRBV5-1,CASKNRGLSYEQYF
TRBV7-3,CASSSPGGGSDTQYF
TRBV27,CATRDRVGIEQYF
TRBV5-1,CASSTATGASYGYTF
TRBV29-1,CRDLRVSQHF
TRBV7-8,CASSLAEGQGTGANVLTF